A single sample is the source of the 19 T cell receptor beta chains below, sequenced in a study of beta chain features in type 1 diabetes. Study-level results: Shorter TCRB CDR3s, moderately but significantly so, were found in Type 1 diabetes patients in all four CD4+ subsets.

No antigen has been identified for these receptors. Investigators reverse transcribed all isolated RNA, so they sequenced expressed TCRB transcripts. Here immunoSEQ multiplex PCR was the method, and the copy in TCRdb shows in-frame clones only, minus some. The data show 600,000 to 700,000 clones, with about an eighth seen just once and around 0.12% held by the top ten. The source material was naive CD4+ T cells from blood. All receptors derive from a man aged 25 to 40 with type 1 diabetes.

The chain has TRBV11-2 and TRBJ1-6, with 7 bases fitting TRBD1. With V trimmed by 1 base and J by 8 bases, 5 bases remained unmatched. Germline V gene data show CDR1 as SGHAT and CDR2 as FQNNGV. The CDR3 is made up of 15 amino acids. CDR3 protein: CASSLGQGGYSPLHF. DNA of the CDR3: TGTGCCAGCAGCTTAGGACAGGGTGGTTATTCACCCCTCCACTTT.

As concerns this clone: Distinct nucleotide sequences in the sample also encode this CDR3. The chain has TRBV5-4 and TRBJ2-1; no firm D call. The CDR3 length is 11 residues. V lost 4 bases, J lost 4 bases, and 3 bases lay in between. Germline V gene sequence: CDR1 SGHNT, CDR2 YYREEE (reference sequence). The CDR3 DNA reads TGTGCCAGCAGCACGTACAATGAGCAGTTCTTC. Translation gives CASSTYNEQFF.

The chain joins TRBV28 to TRBJ1-2, with 7 bases matching TRBD1. This CDR3 is 14 amino acids long. CDR1 and CDR2 (germline): MDHEN, SYDVKM. V was pared by 8 bases and J by 5 bases, with 11 bases of the junction left unmatched. The CDR3 DNA reads as TGTGCCAGCCTTTCACAGGGGTTGGTGTATGGCTACACCTTC. Protein product: CASLSQGLVYGYTF.

This clone was seen more than once but under ten times. J is TRBJ2-1 and V is TRBV6-1, with D possibly matching TRBD2 (6 bases). The CDR3 length is 11 residues. Germline lookup yields CDR1 MNHNS and CDR2 SASEGT. V was pared by 8 bases and J by 12 bases, with 14 bases between. CDR3 sequence reads: CASGMGTWQFF. DNA for the CDR3: TGTGCCAGCGGGATGGGGACTTGGCAGTTCTTC.

This clone was found a few times. This sequence joins TRBV27 and TRBJ1-5; D gene unclear. Germline lookup yields CDR1 MNHEY and CDR2 SMNVEV (reference sequence). CDR3 length equals 12 residues. V was shortened by 3 bases and J by 7 bases, with 7 bases between the two germline ends. The CDR3: CASSFPGQPQHF. The DNA for the CDR3 is TGTGCCAGCAGTTTCCCGGGCCAGCCCCAGCATTTT.

This rearrangement joins TRBV7-2 to TRBJ2-5, with D possibly matching TRBD2 (6 bases). V was pared by 1 base and J by 5 bases, with 14 bases between. The CDR3 is 15 amino acids. From germline, CDR1 is SGHTA and CDR2 FQGNSA. CDR3 loop: CASSLVGDSIETQYF. The CDR3 region has the DNA TGTGCCAGCAGCTTAGTGGGGGACTCCATCGAGACCCAGTACTTC.

This clone was observed a handful of times. The genes are TRBV5-4 and TRBJ2-6; D gene uncertain. The germline V gene has CDR1 SGHNT and CDR2 YYREEE (reference sequence). V was trimmed by 9 bases and J by 1 base, leaving 20 bases between them. CDR3 size: 17 residues. CDR3 region: CAIVSEVPTSGANVLTF. DNA for the CDR3: TGTGCCATCGTCAGCGAAGTCCCTACTTCTGGGGCCAACGTCCTGACTTTC.

This clone was seen more than once but under ten times. The chain is built from TRBV18 and TRBJ1-6; D is unresolved. Germline CDR1 and CDR2: KGHSH and LQKENI. This CDR3 has 12 amino acids. V lost 6 bases and J lost 9, with 9 bases in between. Here the CDR3 reads CASSRGRSPLHF. In nucleotides, the CDR3 is TGTGCCAGCTCCCGAGGACGTTCACCCCTCCACTTT. The entire variable domain, with the rest obtained from reference TRBV18 and TRBJ1-6, is as follows: NAGVMQNPRHLVRRRGQEARLRCSPMKGHSHVYWYRQLPEEGLKFMVYLQKENIIDESGMPKERFSAEFPKEGPSILRIQQVVRGDSAAYFCASSRGRSPLHFGNGTRLTVT.

V is TRBV4-3 and J is TRBJ1-2; 9 nucleotides align to TRBD1. The CDR3 covers 17 residues. From germline, CDR1 is LGHNA and CDR2 YSLEER. The junction had 8 bases not matched to a gene; V was cut back by 0 bases and J by 3 bases. In DNA form, the CDR3 reads TGCGCCAGCAGCCAAGAAGCAAGGGACAGGGCTTACTATGGCTACACCTTC. Protein: CASSQEARDRAYYGYTF.

The genes are TRBV7-8 and TRBJ1-1; the D gene is possibly TRBD1 (5 bases). The germline V and J ends were trimmed by 2 bases and 5 bases, with 15 bases remaining between them. Germline CDR1 SGHVS, CDR2 FQNEAQ. The CDR3 spans 15 residues. CDR3 in DNA: TGTGCCAGCAGCTTAATGGAAGAGGGGCAGACTGAAGCTTTCTTT. This sequence encodes CASSLMEEGQTEAFF.

In its sample, this clone was seen a few times. The rearrangement joins TRBV25-1 to TRBJ1-2; TRBD1 is a possible D gene (5 bases). V dropped 5 bases and J dropped 0 bases, with 13 bases sitting between them. The CDR3 extends over 15 amino acids. Germline CDR1 and CDR2: MGHDK and SYGVNS. This CDR3 reads CASSNTGPTNYGYTF. For the CDR3, the DNA is TGTGCCAGCAGTAATACAGGTCCTACTAACTATGGCTACACCTTC.

V is TRBV7-8 and J is TRBJ1-1, with D hard to call. Germline V gene sequence: CDR1 SGHVS, CDR2 FQNEAQ. The CDR3 is 14 residues long. V gave up 2 bases and J gave up 1 base, with 8 bases separating them. The CDR3 here is CASSLYGGNTEAFF. CDR3 in DNA: TGTGCCAGCAGCTTATACGGTGGGAACACTGAAGCTTTCTTT.

This clone appeared a few times. CDR3 DNA sequence: TGTGCCAGCAGTTTGGGACAGATGAACACTGAAGCTTTCTTT. Translation: CASSLGQMNTEAFF. The chain uses TRBV6-5 and TRBJ1-1; 7 nucleotides align to TRBD1. The CDR3 covers 14 residues. After removal of 4 bases from V and 0 bases from J, the junction contained 2 bases not matched to a gene. The V gene's germline CDR1 is MNHEY and CDR2 SVGAGI.

The rearrangement uses TRBV6-5 and TRBJ1-3; D unresolved. Germline V CDR1 and CDR2: MNHEY, SVGAGI. The CDR3 covers 12 residues. The V and J ends lost 4 bases and 3 bases respectively, with 4 bases between them. The CDR3 is CASSSIGNTIYF. DNA of the CDR3: TGTGCCAGCAGTTCTATTGGAAACACCATATATTTT.

There are a few counts of this clone. The chain joins TRBV5-1 to TRBJ2-2; possibly TRBD1 or TRBD2 for D (5 bases each). Trimming shortened V by 6 bases and J by 0 bases, and 12 bases separated the two germline ends. This CDR3 is built from 15 residues. The germline V gene has CDR1 SGHRS and CDR2 YFSETQ. Here the CDR3 DNA reads TGCGCCAGCATAGGGGACGGTACGAACACCGGGGAGCTGTTTTTT. It is translated as CASIGDGTNTGELFF.

The chain joins TRBV25-1 to TRBJ1-4; D possibly corresponds to TRBD1 (6 bases). Germline V lookup: CDR1 MGHDK, CDR2 SYGVNS. Deletions cut 3 bases from V and 2 bases from J, with 13 bases between. The CDR3 consists of 16 residues. CDR3 DNA: TGTGCCAGCAGTGATTCTCGGGGGGCGACTAATGAAAAACTGTTTTTT. It codes for CASSDSRGATNEKLFF.

This clone came up a few times. The CDR3 reads CAISEVGGLNEQFF. The CDR3 DNA is TGTGCCATCAGTGAAGTGGGGGGCCTAAATGAGCAGTTCTTC. This chain joins TRBV10-3 and TRBJ2-1, with D tentatively TRBD1 or TRBD2 (6 bases each). The V gene lost 3 bases and the J gene lost 7 bases, with 13 bases spanning the gap. Germline CDR1 and CDR2: ENHRY and SYGVKD. This CDR3 comprises 14 residues.

This clone was counted only a few times. The J gene is TRBJ2-1, the V gene TRBV5-4; perhaps TRBD1 as D (6 bases). CDR1 is SGHNT and CDR2 is YYREEE in the germline V gene (reference sequence). V was pared by 0 bases and J by 6 bases, with 13 bases between. The length of the CDR3 is 15 residues. The CDR3 DNA is TGTGCCAGCAGCTTGGGAGGGGCAGGGGTCAATGAGCAGTTCTTC. Translation gives CASSLGGAGVNEQFF.

This clone was found a few times. This chain uses TRBV9 with TRBJ2-3; possibly TRBD2 for D (6 bases). The ends were cut back, 0 bases at V and 2 bases at J, with 13 bases in the middle. This CDR3 has 16 residues. Germline assignment: CDR1 SGDLS and CDR2 YYNGEE. CDR3 bases: TGTGCCAGCAGCGTAGGAGGTAGCGGAGCCACAGATACGCAGTATTTT. This codes for CASSVGGSGATDTQYF.